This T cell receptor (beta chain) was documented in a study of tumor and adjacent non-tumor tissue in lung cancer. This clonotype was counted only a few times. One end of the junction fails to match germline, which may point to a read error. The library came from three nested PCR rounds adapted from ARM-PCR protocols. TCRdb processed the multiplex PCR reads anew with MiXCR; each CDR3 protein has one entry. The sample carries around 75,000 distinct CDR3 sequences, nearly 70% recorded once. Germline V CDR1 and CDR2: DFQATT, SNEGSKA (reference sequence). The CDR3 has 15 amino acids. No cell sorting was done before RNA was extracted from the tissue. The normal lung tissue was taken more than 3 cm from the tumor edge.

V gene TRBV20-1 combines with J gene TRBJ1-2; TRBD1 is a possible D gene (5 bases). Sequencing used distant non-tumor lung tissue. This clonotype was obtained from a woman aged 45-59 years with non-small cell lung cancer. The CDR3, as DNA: TGCAGTGCTAGTGGAGGGGCGCTAACTAACTATGCCTACGCCTTC. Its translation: CSASGGALTNYAYAF.